This T cell receptor (beta chain) appears in the sequencing data of a study of molecular identifiers for immune sequencing clone quantification. Study summary: Naive CD8 RNA (about 20,000 or 100,000 cells) was divided into five aliquots, with four sequenced.

Study outcomes and limitations: The share of molecules held by clones above 20 RNA copies was over 97% in effector cells and under 1% in naive cells.

CDR3 length equals 16 residues. Between the trimmed V and J ends, which lost 1 base and 0 bases, there was a span of 7 bases. Germline CDR1 and CDR2: MNHNS and SASEGT. This clonotype was detected many times. Its antigen is not known. TCRdb ran MiXCR on the PCR reads and lists one entry per CDR3 protein. Of under 650,000 distinct CDR3 sequences in the sample, about 20% were seen once. The chain carries TRBV6-1 and TRBJ1-6; no clear D. Sequencing was performed on naive CD8+ T cells from blood, with Jurkat cell RNA spiked in. Subset reported: FACS-sorted CD8+CD4-CCR7+CD45RA+ naive T cells. The sequence derives from a human donor in good health. Some libraries in this study had Jurkat cell RNA spiked in. Here the CDR3 DNA reads TGTGCCAGCAGTGAAGGACGGGGCTCCTATAATTCACCCCTCCACTTT. Translated, it gives CASSEGRGSYNSPLHF.